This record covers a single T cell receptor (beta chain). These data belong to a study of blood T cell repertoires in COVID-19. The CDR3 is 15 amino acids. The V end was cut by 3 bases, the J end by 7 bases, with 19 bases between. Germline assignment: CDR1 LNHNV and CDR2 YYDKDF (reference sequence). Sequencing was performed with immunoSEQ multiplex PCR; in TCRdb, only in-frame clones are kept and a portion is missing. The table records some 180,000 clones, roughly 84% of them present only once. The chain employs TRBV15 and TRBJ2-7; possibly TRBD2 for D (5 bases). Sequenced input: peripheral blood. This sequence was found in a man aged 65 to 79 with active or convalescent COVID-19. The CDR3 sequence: CATSRGSEVSEEQYF. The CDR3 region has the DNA TGTGCCACCAGCAGGGGTTCGGAGGTTTCGGAAGAGCAGTACTTC.